These 15 T cell receptor beta chains originate from one sample sequenced in a study of shared T cell receptors in the human thymus. Assay: immunoSEQ multiplex PCR; the TCRdb copy retains only in-frame clones and omits some. The sample gives 700,000 to 750,000 clones, approximately 85% of which show up once; more than 0.01% is in the top ten. Separately, the same data were catalogued under a study of human thymus T cells.

The specimen was thymocytes. The receptors here all came from a girl under three years old with a congenital heart defect.

The rearrangement links TRBV7-6 to TRBJ2-7, with D tentatively TRBD1 (5 bases). Germline CDR1 is SGHVS and CDR2 is FNYEAQ. Between the trimmed V and J ends, which lost 5 bases and 5 bases, there was a span of 28 bases. The CDR3 loop spans 18 amino acids. The CDR3 loop reads CASSQIASITGQGDEQYF. CDR3 in DNA: TGTGCCAGCAGCCAAATCGCTTCCATTACAGGTCAAGGCGACGAGCAGTACTTC.

The CDR3 region has the DNA TGCGCCAGCAGCTCGTTTGACAGGGATCATGGCTACACCTTC. Translating gives CASSSFDRDHGYTF. The rearrangement joins TRBV4-3 to TRBJ1-2, with TRBD1 matching over 7 bases. V gave up 5 bases and J gave up 6 bases; unmatched junction bases: 9. CDR1 is LGHNA, CDR2 YSLEER, per germline. The CDR3 is made up of 14 amino acids.

V is TRBV5-5 and J is TRBJ2-7; D is perhaps TRBD1 (5 bases). The germline V gene encodes CDR1 SGHKS and CDR2 YYEKEE (reference sequence). This CDR3 has 16 residues. The V and J ends lost 3 bases and 3 bases respectively, with 19 bases between them. The CDR3 protein is CASSYPPQGSIYEQYF. CDR3 in DNA: TGTGCCAGCAGCTACCCTCCCCAGGGCAGTATCTACGAGCAGTACTTC.

This clone was seen a single time. This sequence joins TRBV4-3 and TRBJ1-1; perhaps TRBD1 as D (5 bases). The CDR3 is 14 amino acids. CDR1 is LGHNA, CDR2 YSLEER, per germline. Trimming cost V 2 bases and J 4 bases, with 11 bases left between them. CDR3 bases: TGCGCCAGCAGCCAAAAGCCTAGGGGCACTGAAGCTTTCTTT. Translating gives CASSQKPRGTEAFF.

The gene calls are TRBV5-8 and TRBJ2-1; 8 nucleotides align to TRBD2. The CDR3 contains 16 residues. Germline V gives CDR1 SGHTS, CDR2 YDEGEE. V gave up 2 bases and J gave up 5 bases; unmatched junction bases: 9. CDR3 loop: CASSFVPAGGNNEQFF. CDR3 in DNA: TGTGCCAGCAGCTTCGTCCCCGCGGGGGGCAACAATGAGCAGTTCTTC.

The rearrangement links TRBV9 to TRBJ1-5; no firm D call. Trimming cost V 0 bases and J 10 bases, with 11 bases left between them. Germline-derived CDR1 and CDR2 are SGDLS and YYNGEE. The CDR3 spans 13 residues. CDR3 bases: TGTGCCAGCAGCGTAGTTTCGGAGGGACCCCAGCATTTT. Amino acid sequence: CASSVVSEGPQHF.

The V gene is TRBV4-1, the J gene TRBJ2-7; tentatively, D is TRBD2 (7 bases). The V end lost 0 bases, the J end lost 2 bases, and 29 bases lay between the germline ends. The V gene's germline CDR1 is MGHRA and CDR2 YSYEKL. The CDR3 length is 21 residues. For the CDR3, the DNA is TGCGCCAGCAGCCAAGATGCGTCGAGGGGGGGAATCGTCCTTACGACCTACGAGCAGTACTTC. Residues: CASSQDASRGGIVLTTYEQYF.

The rearrangement links TRBV27 to TRBJ2-7; 8 bases fit TRBD2. The CDR3 runs 14 residues. CDR1 and CDR2 (germline): MNHEY, SMNVEV (reference sequence). J lost 0 bases, V lost 6 bases, and 4 bases had no gene match. CDR3 loop: CASRRSGSSYEQYF. The CDR3, as DNA: TGTGCCAGCAGACGAAGCGGGAGCTCCTACGAGCAGTACTTC.

CDR3 nucleotide sequence: TGCGCCAGCAGCTTGGCCAGAGGGTGGGACAATGAGCAGTTCTTC. It yields the protein CASSLARGWDNEQFF. V and J are TRBV5-1 and TRBJ2-1, with D maybe TRBD2 (5 bases). Germline V gives CDR1 SGHRS, CDR2 YFSETQ. Trimming took 0 bases from V and 5 from J, leaving 12 bases between them. The CDR3 covers 15 residues.

This clone was seen just once. The junction departs from the called germline gene at one end, perhaps through a read error. This CDR3 is also generated by other DNA sequences in the sample. V is TRBV6-1 and J is TRBJ1-6; D may be TRBD1 (5 bases). Germline values: CDR1 MNHNS, CDR2 SASEGT. The CDR3 consists of 16 residues. CDR3 loop: CASSVAGGGYNSPLHF. The CDR3 DNA follows: TGTGCCAGCAGTGTGGCGGGTGGGGGGTATAATTCCCCCCTCCACTTT.

The rearrangement uses TRBV11-3 and TRBJ2-7, with 8 bases matching TRBD1. V dropped 4 bases and J dropped 6; count of bases not matched to a gene: 8. Per the germline V gene, CDR1 is SGHNT and CDR2 is YENEEA. The CDR3 loop spans 14 amino acids. CDR3 nucleotide sequence: TGTGCCAGCAGCTCCTGGACAGGGACAGGCGAGCAGTACTTC. It translates to CASSSWTGTGEQYF.

DNA of the CDR3: TGTGCCAGCAGTTTGTCTTTAGCGGGGGCGACTTACGAGCAGTACTTC. It encodes CASSLSLAGATYEQYF. This rearrangement joins TRBV27 to TRBJ2-7; 9 bases line up with TRBD2. This CDR3 spans 16 amino acids. The V gene's germline CDR1 is MNHEY and CDR2 SMNVEV (reference sequence). The V gene end was trimmed by 3 bases and the J gene end by 4 bases; junction bases not matched to a gene: 10.

The chain employs TRBV28 and TRBJ1-5; D is possibly TRBD1 (5 bases). This CDR3 contains 15 residues. The germline V and J ends were trimmed by 6 bases and 6 bases, with 18 bases remaining between them. Germline-derived CDR1 and CDR2 are MDHEN and SYDVKM. The CDR3 spells CASRTRGWCGQPQHF. As DNA, the CDR3 is TGTGCCAGCAGGACTCGGGGGTGGTGTGGTCAGCCCCAGCATTTT.

The rearrangement links TRBV2 to TRBJ1-5, with 9 nucleotides matching TRBD1. The CDR3 is made up of 16 amino acids. V dropped 1 base and J dropped 6; count of bases not matched to a gene: 7. CDR1 and CDR2 from the germline V gene are SNHLY and FYNNEI. The chain's CDR3 is CASSEDRVDRGQPQHF. The CDR3, as DNA: TGTGCCAGCAGTGAAGATCGGGTGGACAGGGGTCAGCCCCAGCATTTT. Together with reference TRBV2 and TRBJ1-5, the CDR3 gives the full variable domain: EPEVTQTPSHQVTQMGQEVILRCVPISNHLYFYWYRQILGQKVEFLVSFYNNEISEKSEIFDDQFSVERPDGSNFTLKIRSTKLEDSAMYFCASSEDRVDRGQPQHFGDGTRLSIL.

This clone was picked up one time. The chain carries TRBV30 and TRBJ1-1; TRBD1 is a possible D gene (6 bases). Trimming left V 0 bases short and J 5 bases short, with 19 bases between. Germline V gene data show CDR1 as GTSNPN and CDR2 as SVGIG (reference sequence). The CDR3 runs 16 residues. DNA of the CDR3: TGTGCCTGGAGTGTTGGGGGCTCGGGTGATAGTACTGAAGCTTTCTTT. It is translated as CAWSVGGSGDSTEAFF.